This T cell receptor (beta chain) came from a study of monozygotic twins with cystic fibrosis. Generated by immunoSEQ multiplex PCR, the TCRdb table keeps only in-frame clones and is missing some. The sample has roughly 30,000 clones, around 90% seen once. This CDR3 is 16 amino acids long. Per germline, CDR1 SGHDT and CDR2 YYEEEE. V shed 4 bases, J shed 0 bases, and the junction held 9 bases outside the gene matches. This clonotype originated in a girl aged 2 to 10 with cystic fibrosis. The chain combines TRBV5-6 with TRBJ2-7; 8 nucleotides line up with TRBD2. Sample: blood. CDR3 sequence reads: CASSPSAGADSYEQYF. The CDR3, as DNA: TGTGCCAGCAGCCCGTCAGCGGGGGCCGACTCCTACGAGCAGTACTTC.